Detailed here is one T cell receptor beta chain. The data originate from a study of blood T cell repertoires in COVID-19. Study details: T cells, B-cell-depleted T cells, or PBMCs provided the cDNA or gDNA that served as material.

With 0 bases removed from V and 5 bases from J, the gap between germline ends came to 20 bases. This CDR3 is built from 17 residues. Participant ages covered roughly 18 to 89 years across 25 or so US areas. In assigning cohorts, the study relied on participant-reported clinical history. In the original analysis: Estimation of nucleated cell counts was performed using reference gene primer amplification. Assay used: immunoSEQ multiplex PCR; TCRdb lists only in-frame clones, some missing. V, J and clone size derive from that table, while D and trimming were established from the DNA sequence. Of some 250,000 clones in the sample, just under 85% were seen once.

This sequence was found in a man aged 35 to 55 who had recovered from COVID-19. The sample comprised PBMCs or T cells enriched from blood (not recorded which). The chain carries TRBV23-1 and TRBJ2-7; the D gene is possibly TRBD2 (5 bases). TRBV23-1 is classed as an ORF, of uncertain function. CDR3 region: CASSQSIPTGKSHEQYF. The CDR3 nucleotides are TGCGCCAGCAGTCAATCGATTCCGACGGGGAAGAGCCACGAGCAGTACTTC.